The present TCR beta chain was sequenced within a study of regulatory T cells in long-lasting Graves disease. Of note for this clonotype: Its matching antigen is unknown.

Time point defined: persistent/refractory GD, antithyroid drugs over 5 years with positive TRAb. RNA from PBMCs was the source of the TCR library. Study results and caveats: The study found TRBV28, TRBJ1-2 and TRBJ2-5 favored in persistent disease.

To make TCR beta libraries, researchers used iRepertoire HTBI primers and Arm-PCR of CDR3 regions. TCRdb fed the multiplex PCR reads into MiXCR, producing one record per CDR3 protein. Of hundreds of thousands of distinct CDR3 sequences in the sample, roughly 30% were seen once. The CDR3 is 12 amino acids. The germline V and J ends were trimmed by 7 bases and 5 bases, with 12 bases remaining between them. Germline values: CDR1 LGHNT, CDR2 FRNRAP. The sequence came from a female donor with Graves disease. The sample here was peripheral blood mononuclear cells (PBMCs), taken when the disease was refractory, from a patient treated with antithyroid drugs. The rearrangement links TRBV12-5 to TRBJ2-7; D gene ambiguous. In DNA form, the CDR3 reads TGTGCTAGTGCTCTGGTAGGGCACGAGCAGTACTTC. Residues: CASALVGHEQYF.